This T cell receptor beta chain comes out of a study of blood T cells in healthy people across ages. The germline gives CDR1 SGHVS, CDR2 FQNEAQ. The J segment lost 4 bases and the V segment lost 2 bases, leaving 6 bases of the junction unmatched. The CDR3 loop spans 16 amino acids. This clonotype was counted once. Its antigen remains unknown. Study-wide results and limits: The recorded TCR beta diversity per million T cells decreased in a roughly linear manner with age.

Combining a sample-barcoded 5' primer with a J-beta primer mix, a second PCR ran for about 7 to 12 cycles. Each cDNA molecule received a tag from a template-switch adaptor that had 12 random nucleotides. Each CDR3 protein is one row after TCRdb ran MiXCR on the 5' RACE reads. The sample has roughly 1.4 million distinct CDR3 sequences, around 55% seen once; the top ten hold over 6.5%. V and J are TRBV7-8 and TRBJ2-7, with 12 bases lining up with TRBD2. This TCR was sampled from a man younger than 30 in good health. The sequenced material came from blood. CDR3 in DNA: TGTGCCAGCAGCTTATTCCCTAGCGGGGGGGCTTACGAGCAGTACTTC. Amino acids: CASSLFPSGGAYEQYF.